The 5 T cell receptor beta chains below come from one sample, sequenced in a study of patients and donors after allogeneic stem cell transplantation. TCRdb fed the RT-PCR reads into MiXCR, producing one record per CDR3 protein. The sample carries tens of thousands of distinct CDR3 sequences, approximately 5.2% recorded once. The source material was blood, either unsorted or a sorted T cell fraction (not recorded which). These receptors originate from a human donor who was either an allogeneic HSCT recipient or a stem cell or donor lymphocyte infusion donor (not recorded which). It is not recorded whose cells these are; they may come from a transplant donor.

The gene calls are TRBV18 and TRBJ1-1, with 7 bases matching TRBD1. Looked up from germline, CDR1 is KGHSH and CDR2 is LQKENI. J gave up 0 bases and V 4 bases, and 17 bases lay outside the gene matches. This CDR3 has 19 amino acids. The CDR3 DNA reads TGTGCCAGCTCACGCGACAGGGTGGGAGGCAGGGGGATGAACACTGAAGCTTTCTTT. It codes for CASSRDRVGGRGMNTEAFF.

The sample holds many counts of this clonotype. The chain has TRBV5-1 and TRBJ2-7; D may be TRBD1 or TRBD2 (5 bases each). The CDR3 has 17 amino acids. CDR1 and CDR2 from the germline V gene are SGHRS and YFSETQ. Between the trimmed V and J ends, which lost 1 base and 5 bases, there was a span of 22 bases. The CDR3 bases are TGCGCCAGCAGCTTGACGGCGAGCGGCCAAGGGGTCCACGAGCAGTACTTC. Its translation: CASSLTASGQGVHEQYF.

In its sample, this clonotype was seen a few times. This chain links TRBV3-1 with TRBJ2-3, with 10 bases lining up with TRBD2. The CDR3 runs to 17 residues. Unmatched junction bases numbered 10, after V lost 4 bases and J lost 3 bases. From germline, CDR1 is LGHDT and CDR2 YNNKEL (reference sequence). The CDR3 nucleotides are TGTGCCAGCAGCCTCTCTAGCGGGAGTTTGGGGACAGATACGCAGTATTTT. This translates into CASSLSSGSLGTDTQYF.

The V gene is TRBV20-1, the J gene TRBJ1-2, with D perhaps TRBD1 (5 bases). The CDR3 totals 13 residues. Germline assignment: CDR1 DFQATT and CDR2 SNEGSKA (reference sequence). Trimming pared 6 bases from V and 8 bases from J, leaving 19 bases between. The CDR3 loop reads CSAWSLGDIGYTF. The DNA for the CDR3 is TGCAGTGCGTGGAGTTTGGGGGATATCGGCTACACCTTC.

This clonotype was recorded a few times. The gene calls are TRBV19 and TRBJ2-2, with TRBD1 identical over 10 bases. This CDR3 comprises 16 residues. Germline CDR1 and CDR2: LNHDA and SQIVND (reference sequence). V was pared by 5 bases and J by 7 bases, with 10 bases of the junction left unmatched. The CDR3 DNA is TGTGCCAGTAGTTCTCCGGGACAGGGGACAGGCGGGGAGCTGTTTTTT. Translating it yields CASSSPGQGTGGELFF. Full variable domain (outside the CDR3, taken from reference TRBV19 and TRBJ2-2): DGGITQSPKYLFRKEGQNVTLSCEQNLNHDAMYWYRQDPGQGLRLIYYSQIVNDFQKGDIAEGYSVSREKKESFPLTVTSAQKNPTAFYLCASSSPGQGTGGELFFGEGSRLTVL.